This T cell receptor beta chain stems from a study of shared clonotypes between healthy human individuals. Produced via immunoSEQ multiplex PCR; TCRdb's table is partial and in-frame only. The table includes roughly 570,000 clones, 95% to 98% detected once. V lost 4 bases to trimming and J lost 2 bases, with 7 bases between them. The CDR3 consists of 12 residues. CDR1 and CDR2 from the germline V gene are SQVTM and ANQGSEA. Naive CD8 cells, CD45RO-negative and positively selected for CCR7, excluded terminally differentiated effector memory CD45RA+ cells. The chain employs TRBV29-1 and TRBJ2-3; D is undetermined. Sequencing was performed on naive CD8+ T cells sorted from blood. The sequence came from a young man in good health. This CDR3 reads CSVGETTDTQYF. CDR3 bases: TGCAGCGTTGGGGAAACCACAGATACGCAGTATTTT.